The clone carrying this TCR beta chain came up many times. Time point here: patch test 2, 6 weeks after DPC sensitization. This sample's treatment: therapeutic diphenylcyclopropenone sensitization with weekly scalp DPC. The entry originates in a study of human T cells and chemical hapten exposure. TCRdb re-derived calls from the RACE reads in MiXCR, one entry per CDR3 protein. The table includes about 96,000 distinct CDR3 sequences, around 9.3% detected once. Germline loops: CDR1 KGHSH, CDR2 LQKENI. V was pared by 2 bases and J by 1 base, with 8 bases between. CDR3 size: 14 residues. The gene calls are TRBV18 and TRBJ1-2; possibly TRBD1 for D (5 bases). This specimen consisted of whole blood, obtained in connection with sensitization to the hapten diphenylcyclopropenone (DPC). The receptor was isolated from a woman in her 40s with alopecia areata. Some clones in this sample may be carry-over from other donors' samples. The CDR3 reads CASSPRGGNYGYTF. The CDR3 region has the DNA TGTGCCAGCTCACCAAGGGGTGGTAACTATGGCTACACCTTC.